Each of the 13 T cell receptor beta chains below was sequenced from the same sample in a study of cytomegalovirus exposure and HLA in healthy donors. PCR involved 60 Vbeta and 13 Jbeta primers. Sequencing used immunoSEQ multiplex PCR; TCRdb keeps in-frame clones, though not all of them. The sample holds tens of thousands of clones; 77% are singletons and the top ten take about 5.5%. Sequencing was performed on PBMCs. These receptor sequences come from a male donor in good health and CMV-seropositive.

V usage is TRBV5-8 and J usage is TRBJ2-7; TRBD2 aligns across 16 bases. The germline gives CDR1 SGHTS, CDR2 YDEGEE. The V segment lost 4 bases and the J segment 7 bases; nucleotides outside the gene matches: 5. The CDR3 sequence is 15 residues long. This CDR3 reads CASSPGLAGGQEQYF. The CDR3 DNA follows: TGTGCCAGCAGCCCGGGACTAGCGGGGGGGCAGGAGCAGTACTTC.

This chain uses TRBV25-1 with TRBJ2-2; a possible D gene is TRBD1 (6 bases). Germline V gene data show CDR1 as MGHDK and CDR2 as SYGVNS. The CDR3 has 14 residues. Trimming took off 3 bases at V and 3 bases at J, with 8 bases between the two ends. The CDR3 is CASSEYRDTGELFF. The CDR3 DNA follows: TGTGCCAGCAGTGAGTACAGGGACACCGGGGAGCTGTTTTTT.

The V gene is TRBV9, the J gene TRBJ2-7; 7 nucleotides agree with TRBD1. The V gene end was trimmed by 2 bases and the J gene end by 5 bases; junction bases not matched to a gene: 1. The CDR3 runs to 12 residues. Germline V gene lookup returns CDR1 SGDLS and CDR2 YYNGEE. The DNA for the CDR3 is TGTGCCAGCAGCGTCGACAGGGACGAGCAGTACTTC. Translating it yields CASSVDRDEQYF.

V gene TRBV30 combines with J gene TRBJ2-7, with 7 bases lining up with TRBD2. With V trimmed by 3 bases and J by 6 bases, 14 bases remained unmatched. This CDR3 is built from 15 residues. CDR1 and CDR2 (germline): GTSNPN, SVGIG (reference sequence). The CDR3 DNA sequence: TGTGCCTGGAGGGGCTGGCGGGAGCCATGGTCCGAGCAGTACTTC. It encodes CAWRGWREPWSEQYF.

The chain recombines TRBV18 with TRBJ1-2; 11 positions match TRBD1. From germline, CDR1 is KGHSH and CDR2 LQKENI. J lost 7 bases, V lost 2 bases, and 6 bases had no gene match. This CDR3 comprises 15 residues. The CDR3 protein is CASSPIGTGGSGYTF. As DNA, the CDR3 is TGTGCCAGCTCACCAATTGGGACAGGGGGTTCTGGCTACACCTTC.

Only one count was recorded for this clone. This chain links TRBV9 with TRBJ1-3; the D gene is possibly TRBD1 (5 bases). Germline values: CDR1 SGDLS, CDR2 YYNGEE. The germline V and J ends were trimmed by 4 bases and 2 bases, with 16 bases remaining between them. The CDR3 length is 16 residues. The chain's CDR3 is CASSQFGTLTGNTIYF. In DNA form, the CDR3 reads TGTGCCAGCAGCCAGTTTGGGACTTTGACTGGAAACACCATATATTTT. Using reference TRBV9 and TRBJ1-3 for the parts outside the CDR3, the full variable domain is DSGVTQTPKHLITATGQRVTLRCSPRSGDLSVYWYQQSLDQGLQFLIQYYNGEERAKGNILERFSAQQFPDLHSELNLSSLELGDSALYFCASSQFGTLTGNTIYFGEGSWLTVV.

V usage is TRBV9 and J usage is TRBJ2-7; 9 nucleotides match TRBD1. Germline-derived CDR1 and CDR2 are SGDLS and YYNGEE. CDR3 length: 16 amino acids. The V gene end was trimmed by 1 base and the J gene end by 3 bases; junction bases not matched to a gene: 8. The chain's CDR3 is CASSVSGTGNFYEQYF. In nucleotides, the CDR3 is TGTGCCAGCAGCGTATCCGGGACAGGGAATTTCTACGAGCAGTACTTC.

The chain carries TRBV2 and TRBJ2-7; 7 positions agree with TRBD2. The trim removed 6 bases at V and 0 bases at J, leaving 11 bases unmatched. The germline CDR1 and CDR2 sequences are SNHLY and FYNNEI. The CDR3 has 16 residues. The DNA for the CDR3 is TGTGCCAGCAGAGGCGAGAGGGGAGGGGACTCCTACGAGCAGTACTTC. This gives the protein CASRGERGGDSYEQYF.

On this clone itself: At the DNA level, this CDR3 is encoded by other sequences in the same sample as well. The V gene is TRBV9, the J gene TRBJ2-5; 9 nucleotides agree with TRBD1. The germline V gene has CDR1 SGDLS and CDR2 YYNGEE. V lost 4 bases, J lost 5 bases, and 3 bases stayed unmatched. The CDR3 contains 13 residues. The CDR3 coding sequence is TGTGCCAGCAGCCCCGGACAGGGGGAGACCCAGTACTTC. As protein: CASSPGQGETQYF.

A few counts support this clone. The rearrangement joins TRBV15 to TRBJ1-1; 11 positions agree with TRBD1. The junction had 4 bases not matched to a gene; V was cut back by 3 bases and J by 1 base. The CDR3 extends over 16 amino acids. Germline V lookup: CDR1 LNHNV, CDR2 YYDKDF (reference sequence). DNA for the CDR3: TGTGCCACCAGCAGGCGGGGGACAGGGGGGAACACTGAAGCTTTCTTT. Translating it yields CATSRRGTGGNTEAFF.

The chain recombines TRBV18 with TRBJ1-5, with D hard to call. This CDR3 has 16 residues. V was trimmed by 3 bases and J by 9 bases, leaving 21 bases between them. Looked up from germline, CDR1 is KGHSH and CDR2 is LQKENI. CDR3 bases: TGTGCCAGCTCACCTCGGACTGACACTCCGCGAAGGCCCCAGCATTTT. As protein: CASSPRTDTPRRPQHF.

V usage is TRBV19 and J usage is TRBJ2-5; 9 nucleotides match TRBD1. V lost 3 bases and J lost 2; bases outside the gene matches: 4. Germline V lookup: CDR1 LNHDA, CDR2 SQIVND (reference sequence). The CDR3 loop spans 15 amino acids. The CDR3 loop is CASSIPGTGQETQYF. The CDR3 region has the DNA TGTGCCAGTAGTATCCCCGGGACAGGGCAAGAGACCCAGTACTTC. The full variable domain, completed using reference TRBV19 and TRBJ2-5, is DGGITQSPKYLFRKEGQNVTLSCEQNLNHDAMYWYRQDPGQGLRLIYYSQIVNDFQKGDIAEGYSVSREKKESFPLTVTSAQKNPTAFYLCASSIPGTGQETQYFGPGTRLLVL.

The chain recombines TRBV27 with TRBJ1-1; weak D call: TRBD1 (5 bases). CDR3 length: 10 residues. The germline V gene encodes CDR1 MNHEY and CDR2 SMNVEV (reference sequence). V was trimmed by 5 bases and J by 10 bases, leaving 8 bases between them. CDR3: CASSPQGAFF. Here the CDR3 DNA reads TGTGCCAGCAGTCCCCAGGGAGCTTTCTTT.